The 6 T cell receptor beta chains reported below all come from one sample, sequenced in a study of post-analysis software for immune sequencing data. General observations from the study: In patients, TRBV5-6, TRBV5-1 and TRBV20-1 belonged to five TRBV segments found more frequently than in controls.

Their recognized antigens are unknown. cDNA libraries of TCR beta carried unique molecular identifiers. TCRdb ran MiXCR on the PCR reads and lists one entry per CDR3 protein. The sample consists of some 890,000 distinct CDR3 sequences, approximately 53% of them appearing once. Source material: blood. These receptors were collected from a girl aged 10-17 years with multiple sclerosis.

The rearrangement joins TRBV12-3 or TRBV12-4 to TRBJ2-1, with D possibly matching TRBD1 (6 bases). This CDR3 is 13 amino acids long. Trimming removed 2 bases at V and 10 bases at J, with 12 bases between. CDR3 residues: CASSLNGRGEQFF. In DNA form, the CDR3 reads TGTGCCAGCAGTTTAAATGGCAGGGGAGAGCAGTTCTTC.

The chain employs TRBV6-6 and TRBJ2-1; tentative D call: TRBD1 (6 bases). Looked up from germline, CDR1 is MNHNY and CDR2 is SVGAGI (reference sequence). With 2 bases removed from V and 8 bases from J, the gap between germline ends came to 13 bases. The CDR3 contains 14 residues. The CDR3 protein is CASSYVGARDEQFF. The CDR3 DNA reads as TGTGCCAGCAGTTACGTGGGGGCGAGGGATGAGCAGTTCTTC.

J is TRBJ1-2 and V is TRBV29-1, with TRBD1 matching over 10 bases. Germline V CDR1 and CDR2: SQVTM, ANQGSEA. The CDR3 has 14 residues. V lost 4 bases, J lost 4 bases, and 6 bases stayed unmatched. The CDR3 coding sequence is TGCAGCGTTGCGAGGGACAGGGGCGGCTATGGCTACACCTTC. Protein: CSVARDRGGYGYTF.

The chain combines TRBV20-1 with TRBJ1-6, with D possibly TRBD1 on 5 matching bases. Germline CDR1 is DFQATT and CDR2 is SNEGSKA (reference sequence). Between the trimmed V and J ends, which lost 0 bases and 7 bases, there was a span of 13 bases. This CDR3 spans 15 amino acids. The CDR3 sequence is CSAREVWGGNSPLHF. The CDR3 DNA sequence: TGCAGTGCTAGAGAAGTCTGGGGGGGGAATTCACCCCTCCACTTT.

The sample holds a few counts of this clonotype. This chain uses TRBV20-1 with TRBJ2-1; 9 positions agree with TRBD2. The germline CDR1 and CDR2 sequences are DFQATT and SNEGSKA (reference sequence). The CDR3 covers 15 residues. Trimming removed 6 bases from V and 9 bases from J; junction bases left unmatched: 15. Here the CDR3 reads CSAPLGVSGSGEQFF. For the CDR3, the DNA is TGCAGTGCCCCTCTAGGTGTTAGCGGGAGCGGTGAGCAGTTCTTC.

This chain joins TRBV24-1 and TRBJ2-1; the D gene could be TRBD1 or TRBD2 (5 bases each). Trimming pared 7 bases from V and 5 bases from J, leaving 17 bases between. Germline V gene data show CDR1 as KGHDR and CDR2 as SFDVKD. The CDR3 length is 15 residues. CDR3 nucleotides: TGTGCCACCAGATTGGGACCGATACAAAACAATGAGCAGTTCTTC. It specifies CATRLGPIQNNEQFF.